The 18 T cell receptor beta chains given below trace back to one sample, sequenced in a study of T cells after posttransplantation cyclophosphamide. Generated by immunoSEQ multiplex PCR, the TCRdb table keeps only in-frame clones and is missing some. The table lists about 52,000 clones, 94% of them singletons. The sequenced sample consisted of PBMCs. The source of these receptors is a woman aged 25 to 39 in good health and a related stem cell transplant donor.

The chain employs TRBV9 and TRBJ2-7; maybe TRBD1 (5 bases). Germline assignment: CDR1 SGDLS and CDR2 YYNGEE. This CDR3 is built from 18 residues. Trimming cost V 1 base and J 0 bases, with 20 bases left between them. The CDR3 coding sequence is TGTGCCAGCAGCGTACCCCAGGGCAGTGAGATAAACTCCTACGAGCAGTACTTC. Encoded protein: CASSVPQGSEINSYEQYF.

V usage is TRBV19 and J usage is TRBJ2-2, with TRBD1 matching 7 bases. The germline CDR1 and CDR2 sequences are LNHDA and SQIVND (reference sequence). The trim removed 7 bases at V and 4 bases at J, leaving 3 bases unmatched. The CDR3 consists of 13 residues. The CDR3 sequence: CASNRGSTGELFF. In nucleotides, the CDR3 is TGTGCCAGTAACAGGGGCTCCACCGGGGAGCTGTTTTTT.

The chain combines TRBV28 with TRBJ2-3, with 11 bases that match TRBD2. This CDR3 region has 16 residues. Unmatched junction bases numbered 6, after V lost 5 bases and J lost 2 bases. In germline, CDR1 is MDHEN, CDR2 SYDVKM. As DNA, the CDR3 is TGTGCCAGCAGTCCCATAGCGGGGGGGCACACAGATACGCAGTATTTT. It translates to CASSPIAGGHTDTQYF.

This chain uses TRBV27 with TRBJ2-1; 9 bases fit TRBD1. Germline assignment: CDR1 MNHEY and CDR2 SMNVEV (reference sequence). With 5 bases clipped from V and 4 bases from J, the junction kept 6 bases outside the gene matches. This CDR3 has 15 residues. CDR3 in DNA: TGTGCCAGCAGTCCCCGACAGGGGGTTTACAATGAGCAGTTCTTC. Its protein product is CASSPRQGVYNEQFF.

CDR3 in DNA: TGTGCCAGCTCACCTCTCGGGACAGGGGGGAACACCATATATTTT. Translated: CASSPLGTGGNTIYF. The rearrangement joins TRBV18 to TRBJ1-3, with TRBD1 matching over 11 bases. Unmatched junction bases numbered 5, after V lost 3 bases and J lost 7 bases. Germline CDR1 KGHSH, CDR2 LQKENI. The CDR3 spans 15 residues.

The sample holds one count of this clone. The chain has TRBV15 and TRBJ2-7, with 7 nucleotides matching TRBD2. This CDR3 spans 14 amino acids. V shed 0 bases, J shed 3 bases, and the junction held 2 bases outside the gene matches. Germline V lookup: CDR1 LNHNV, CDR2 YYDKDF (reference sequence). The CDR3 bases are TGTGCCACCAGCAGAGATCTAGCGGACTACGAGCAGTACTTC. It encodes CATSRDLADYEQYF.

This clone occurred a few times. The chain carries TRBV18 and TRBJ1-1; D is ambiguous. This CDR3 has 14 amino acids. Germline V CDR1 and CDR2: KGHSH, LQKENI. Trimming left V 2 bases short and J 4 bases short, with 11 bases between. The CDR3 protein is CASSPAGTVTEAFF. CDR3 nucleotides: TGTGCCAGCTCACCAGCAGGTACGGTCACTGAAGCTTTCTTT.

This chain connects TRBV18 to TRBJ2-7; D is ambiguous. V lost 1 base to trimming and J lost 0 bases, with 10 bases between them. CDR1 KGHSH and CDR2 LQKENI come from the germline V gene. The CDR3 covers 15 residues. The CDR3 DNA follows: TGTGCCAGCTCACCACTAGGCGGAAGCTCCTACGAGCAGTACTTC. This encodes CASSPLGGSSYEQYF.

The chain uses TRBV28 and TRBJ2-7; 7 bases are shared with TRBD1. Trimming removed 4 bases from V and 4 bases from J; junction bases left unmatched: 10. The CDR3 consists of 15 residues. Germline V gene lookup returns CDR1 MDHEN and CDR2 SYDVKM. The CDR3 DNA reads TGTGCCAGCAGTTCGCCCCGGGACAGCGAGTACGAGCAGTACTTC. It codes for CASSSPRDSEYEQYF.

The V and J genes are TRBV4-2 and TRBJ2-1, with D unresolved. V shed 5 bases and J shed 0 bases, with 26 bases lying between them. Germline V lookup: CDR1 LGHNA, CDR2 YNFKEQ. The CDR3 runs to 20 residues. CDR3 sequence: CASSLQSQPKEYSSYNEQFF. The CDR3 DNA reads TGTGCCAGCAGCTTACAGAGCCAGCCAAAAGAGTATAGCTCCTACAATGAGCAGTTCTTC.

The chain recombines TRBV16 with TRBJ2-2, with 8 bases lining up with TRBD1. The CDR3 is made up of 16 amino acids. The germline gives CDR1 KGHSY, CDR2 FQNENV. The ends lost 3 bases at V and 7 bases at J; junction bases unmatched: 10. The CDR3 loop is CASSHPGQGENGELFF. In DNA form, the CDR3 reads TGTGCCAGCAGCCATCCCGGACAGGGAGAGAACGGGGAGCTGTTTTTT. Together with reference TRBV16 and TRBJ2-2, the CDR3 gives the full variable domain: GEEVAQTPKHLVRGEGQKAKLYCAPIKGHSYVFWYQQVLKNEFKFLISFQNENVFDETGMPKERFSAKCLPNSPCSLEIQATKLEDSAVYFCASSHPGQGENGELFFGEGSRLTVL.

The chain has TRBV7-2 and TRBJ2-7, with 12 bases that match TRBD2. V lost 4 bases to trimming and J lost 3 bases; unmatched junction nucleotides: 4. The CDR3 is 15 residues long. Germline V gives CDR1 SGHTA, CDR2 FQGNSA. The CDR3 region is CASSSGLAGNYEQYF. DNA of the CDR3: TGTGCCAGCAGCTCAGGACTAGCGGGGAACTACGAGCAGTACTTC.

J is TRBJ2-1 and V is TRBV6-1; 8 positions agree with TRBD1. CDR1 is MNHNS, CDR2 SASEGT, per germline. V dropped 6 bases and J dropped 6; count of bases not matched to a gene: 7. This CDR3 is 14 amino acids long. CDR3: CASRTGEASNEQFF. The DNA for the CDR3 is TGTGCCAGCAGGACAGGGGAGGCCAGCAATGAGCAGTTCTTC.

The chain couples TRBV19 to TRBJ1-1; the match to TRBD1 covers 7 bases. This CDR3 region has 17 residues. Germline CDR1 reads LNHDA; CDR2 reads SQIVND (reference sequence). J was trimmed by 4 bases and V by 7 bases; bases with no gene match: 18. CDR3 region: CASKRVGTAGWGTEAFF. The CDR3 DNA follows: TGTGCCAGTAAGAGGGTCGGGACAGCCGGCTGGGGCACTGAAGCTTTCTTT.

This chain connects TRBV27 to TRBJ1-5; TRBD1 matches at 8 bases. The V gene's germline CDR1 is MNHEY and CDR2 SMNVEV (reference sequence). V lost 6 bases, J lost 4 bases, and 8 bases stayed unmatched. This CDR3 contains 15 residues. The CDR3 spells CASSQGQGRNQPQHF. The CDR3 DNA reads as TGTGCCAGCAGCCAAGGACAGGGAAGGAATCAGCCCCAGCATTTT.

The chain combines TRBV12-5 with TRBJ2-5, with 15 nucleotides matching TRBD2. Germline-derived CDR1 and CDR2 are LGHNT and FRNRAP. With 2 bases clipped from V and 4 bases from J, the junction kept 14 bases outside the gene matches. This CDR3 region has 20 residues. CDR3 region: CASGLIASGTSGGKGETQYF. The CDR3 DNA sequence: TGTGCTAGTGGTTTGATCGCCTCCGGGACTAGCGGGGGGAAGGGAGAGACCCAGTACTTC.

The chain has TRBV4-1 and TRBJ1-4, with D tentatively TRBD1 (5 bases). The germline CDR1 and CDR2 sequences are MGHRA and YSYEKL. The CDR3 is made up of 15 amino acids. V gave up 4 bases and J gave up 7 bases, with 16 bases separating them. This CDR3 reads CASSRLDTWGEKLFF. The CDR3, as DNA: TGCGCCAGCAGCCGCCTGGACACCTGGGGTGAAAAACTGTTTTTT.

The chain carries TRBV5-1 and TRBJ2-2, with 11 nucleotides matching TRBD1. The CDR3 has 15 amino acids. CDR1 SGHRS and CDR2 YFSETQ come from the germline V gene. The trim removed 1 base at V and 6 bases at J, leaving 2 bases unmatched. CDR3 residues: CASSLRGQGAGELFF. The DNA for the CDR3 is TGCGCCAGCAGCTTGAGGGGACAGGGGGCCGGGGAGCTGTTTTTT.